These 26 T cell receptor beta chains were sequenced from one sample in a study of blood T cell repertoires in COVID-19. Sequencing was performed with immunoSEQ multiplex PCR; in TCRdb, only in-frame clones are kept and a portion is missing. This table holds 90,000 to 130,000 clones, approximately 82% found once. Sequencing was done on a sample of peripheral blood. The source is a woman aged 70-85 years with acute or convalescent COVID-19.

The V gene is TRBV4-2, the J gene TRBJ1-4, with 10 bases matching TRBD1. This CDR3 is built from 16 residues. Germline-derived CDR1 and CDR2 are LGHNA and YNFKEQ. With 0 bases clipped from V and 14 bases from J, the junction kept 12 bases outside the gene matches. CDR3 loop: CASSQDLGQGTPYLFF. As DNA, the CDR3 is TGTGCCAGCAGCCAAGATTTGGGACAGGGGACCCCATACCTGTTTTTT.

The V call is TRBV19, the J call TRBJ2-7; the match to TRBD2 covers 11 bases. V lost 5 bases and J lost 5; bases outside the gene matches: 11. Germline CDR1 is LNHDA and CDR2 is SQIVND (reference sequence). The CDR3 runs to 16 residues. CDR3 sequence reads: CASSGTSGRIADEQYF. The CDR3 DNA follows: TGTGCCAGTAGTGGTACTAGCGGGAGAATTGCGGACGAGCAGTACTTC.

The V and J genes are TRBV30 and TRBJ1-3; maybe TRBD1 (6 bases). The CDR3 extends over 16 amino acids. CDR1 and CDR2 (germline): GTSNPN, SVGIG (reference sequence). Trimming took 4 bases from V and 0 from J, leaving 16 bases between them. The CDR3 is CAWTDRDTSSGNTIYF. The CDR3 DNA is TGTGCCTGGACCGATCGGGACACAAGCTCTGGAAACACCATATATTTT.

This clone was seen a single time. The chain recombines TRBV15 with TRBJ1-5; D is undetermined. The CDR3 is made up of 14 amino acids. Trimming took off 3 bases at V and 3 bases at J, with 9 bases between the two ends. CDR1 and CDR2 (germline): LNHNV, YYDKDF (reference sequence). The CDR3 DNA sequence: TGTGCCACCAGCAGGGACGGGGACAATCAGCCCCAGCATTTT. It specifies CATSRDGDNQPQHF.

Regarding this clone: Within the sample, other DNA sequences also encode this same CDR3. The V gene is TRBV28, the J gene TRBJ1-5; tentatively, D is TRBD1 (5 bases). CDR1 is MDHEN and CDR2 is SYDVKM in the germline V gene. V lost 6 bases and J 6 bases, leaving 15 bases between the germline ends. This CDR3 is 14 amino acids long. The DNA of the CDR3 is TGTGCCAGCAGCCCAACGGGGGGAATTCAGCCCCAGCATTTT. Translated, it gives CASSPTGGIQPQHF.

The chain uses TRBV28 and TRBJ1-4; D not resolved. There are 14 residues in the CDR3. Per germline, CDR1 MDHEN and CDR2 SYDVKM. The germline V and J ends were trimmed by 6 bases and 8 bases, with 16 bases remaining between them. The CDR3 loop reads CASRLREEAEKLFF. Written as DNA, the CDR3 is TGTGCCAGCAGGCTCCGGGAGGAAGCGGAAAAACTGTTTTTT.

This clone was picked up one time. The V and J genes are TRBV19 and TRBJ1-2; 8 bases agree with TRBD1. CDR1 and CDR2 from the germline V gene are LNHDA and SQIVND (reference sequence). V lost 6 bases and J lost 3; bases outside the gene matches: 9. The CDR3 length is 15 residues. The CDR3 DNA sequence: TGTGCCAGTAGCACCAGCCTACAGGGGGACTATGGCTACACCTTC. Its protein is CASSTSLQGDYGYTF.

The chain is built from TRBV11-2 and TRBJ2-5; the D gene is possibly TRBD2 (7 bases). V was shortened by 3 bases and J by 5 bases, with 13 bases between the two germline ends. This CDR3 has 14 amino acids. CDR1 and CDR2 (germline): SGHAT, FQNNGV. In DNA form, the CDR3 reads TGTGCCAGCAGCTTGTCACAGGGAGGGGAGACCCAGTACTTC. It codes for CASSLSQGGETQYF.

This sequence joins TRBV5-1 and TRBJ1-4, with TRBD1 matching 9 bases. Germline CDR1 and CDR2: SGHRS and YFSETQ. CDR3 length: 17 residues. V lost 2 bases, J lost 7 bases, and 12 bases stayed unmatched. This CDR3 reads CASSLQSGGTGREKLFF. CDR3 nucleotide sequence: TGCGCCAGCAGCTTACAATCGGGAGGGACAGGGCGTGAAAAACTGTTTTTT.

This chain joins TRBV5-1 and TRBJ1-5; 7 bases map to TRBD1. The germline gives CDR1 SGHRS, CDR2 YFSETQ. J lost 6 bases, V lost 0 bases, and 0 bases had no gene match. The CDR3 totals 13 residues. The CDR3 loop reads CASSLEGAQPQHF. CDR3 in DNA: TGCGCCAGCAGCTTGGAGGGGGCTCAGCCCCAGCATTTT.

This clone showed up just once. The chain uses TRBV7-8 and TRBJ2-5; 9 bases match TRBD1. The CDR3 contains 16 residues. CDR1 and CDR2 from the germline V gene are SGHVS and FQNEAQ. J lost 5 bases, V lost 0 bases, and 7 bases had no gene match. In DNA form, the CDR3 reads TGTGCCAGCAGCTTAGCAGGACAGGGGAGTTGGGAGACCCAGTACTTC. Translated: CASSLAGQGSWETQYF.

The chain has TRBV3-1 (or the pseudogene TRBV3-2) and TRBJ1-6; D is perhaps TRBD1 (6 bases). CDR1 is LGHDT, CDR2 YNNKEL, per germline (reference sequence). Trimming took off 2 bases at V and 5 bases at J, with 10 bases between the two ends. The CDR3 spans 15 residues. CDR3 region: CASSQRTVNNSPLHF. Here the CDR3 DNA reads TGTGCCAGCAGCCAAAGGACAGTCAATAATTCACCCCTCCACTTT.

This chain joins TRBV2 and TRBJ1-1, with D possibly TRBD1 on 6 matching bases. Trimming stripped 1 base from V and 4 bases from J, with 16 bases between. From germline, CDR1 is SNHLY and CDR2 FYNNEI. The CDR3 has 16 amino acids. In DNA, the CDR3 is TGTGCCAGCAGTGAAGATTCAGGGGCCTGGGGCACTGAAGCTTTCTTT. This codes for CASSEDSGAWGTEAFF.

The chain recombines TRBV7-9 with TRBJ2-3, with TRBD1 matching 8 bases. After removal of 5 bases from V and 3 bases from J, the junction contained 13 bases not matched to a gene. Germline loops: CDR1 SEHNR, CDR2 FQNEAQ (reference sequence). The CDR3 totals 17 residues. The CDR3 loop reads CASSASVGQGWTDTQYF. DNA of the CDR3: TGTGCCAGCAGCGCAAGCGTTGGACAGGGATGGACAGATACGCAGTATTTT. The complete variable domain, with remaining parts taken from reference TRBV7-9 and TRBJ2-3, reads DTGVSQNPRHKITKRGQNVTFRCDPISEHNRLYWYRQTLGQGPEFLTYFQNEAQLEKSRLLSDRFSAERPKGSFSTLEIQRTEQGDSAMYLCASSASVGQGWTDTQYFGPGTRLTVL.

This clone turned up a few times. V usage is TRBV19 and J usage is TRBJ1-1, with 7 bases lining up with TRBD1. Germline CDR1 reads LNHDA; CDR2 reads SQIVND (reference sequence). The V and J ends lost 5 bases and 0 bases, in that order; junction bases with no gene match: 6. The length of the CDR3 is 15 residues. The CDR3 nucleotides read TGTGCCAGTAGTCCCCTTACAGGGGTGAACACTGAAGCTTTCTTT. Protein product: CASSPLTGVNTEAFF. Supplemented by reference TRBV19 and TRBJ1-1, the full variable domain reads DGGITQSPKYLFRKEGQNVTLSCEQNLNHDAMYWYRQDPGQGLRLIYYSQIVNDFQKGDIAEGYSVSREKKESFPLTVTSAQKNPTAFYLCASSPLTGVNTEAFFGQGTRLTVV.

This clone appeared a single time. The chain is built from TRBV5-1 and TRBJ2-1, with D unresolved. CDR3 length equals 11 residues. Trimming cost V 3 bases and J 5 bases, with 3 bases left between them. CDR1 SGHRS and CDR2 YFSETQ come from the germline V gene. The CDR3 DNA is TGCGCCAGCAGCTATAACAATGAGCAGTTCTTC. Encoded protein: CASSYNNEQFF.

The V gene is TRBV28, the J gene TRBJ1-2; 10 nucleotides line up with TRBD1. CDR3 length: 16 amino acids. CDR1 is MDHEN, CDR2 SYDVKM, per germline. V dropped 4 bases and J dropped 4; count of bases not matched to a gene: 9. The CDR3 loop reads CASSSAPGQGTYGYTF. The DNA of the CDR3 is TGTGCCAGCAGTTCGGCCCCGGGACAGGGGACCTATGGCTACACCTTC.

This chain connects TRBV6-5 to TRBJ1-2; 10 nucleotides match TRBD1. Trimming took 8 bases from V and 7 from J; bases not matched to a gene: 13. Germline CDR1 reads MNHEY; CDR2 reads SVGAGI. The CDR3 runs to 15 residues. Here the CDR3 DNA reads TGTGCCAGCCGACAGGGGGCTACCGCTATAGGTGGCTACACCTTC. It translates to CASRQGATAIGGYTF.

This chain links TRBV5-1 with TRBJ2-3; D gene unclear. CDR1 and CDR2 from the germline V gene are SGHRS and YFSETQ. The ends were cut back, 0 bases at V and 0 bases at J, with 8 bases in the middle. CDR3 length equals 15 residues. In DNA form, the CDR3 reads TGCGCCAGCAGCTTGGGACATCTGAGCACAGATACGCAGTATTTT. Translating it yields CASSLGHLSTDTQYF.

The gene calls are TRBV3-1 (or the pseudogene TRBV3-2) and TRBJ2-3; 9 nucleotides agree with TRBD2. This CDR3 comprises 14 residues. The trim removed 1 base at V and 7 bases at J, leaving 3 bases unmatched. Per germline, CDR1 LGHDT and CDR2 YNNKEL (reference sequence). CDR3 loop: CASSQVSGGNTQYF. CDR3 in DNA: TGTGCCAGCAGCCAAGTTAGCGGGGGCAATACGCAGTATTTT.

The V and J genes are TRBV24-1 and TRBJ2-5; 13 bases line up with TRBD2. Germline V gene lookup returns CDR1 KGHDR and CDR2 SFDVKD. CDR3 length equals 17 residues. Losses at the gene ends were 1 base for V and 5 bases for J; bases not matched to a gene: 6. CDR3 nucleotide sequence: TGTGCCACCAGTGATTTACCTACTAGCGGGAGGGCGGAGACCCAGTACTTC. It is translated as CATSDLPTSGRAETQYF.

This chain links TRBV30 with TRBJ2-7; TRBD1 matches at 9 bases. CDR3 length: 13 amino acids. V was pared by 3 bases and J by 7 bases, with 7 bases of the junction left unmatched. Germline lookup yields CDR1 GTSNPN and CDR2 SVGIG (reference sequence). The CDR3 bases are TGTGCCTGGAGGAACTACAGGGGGCGGGAGCAGTACTTC. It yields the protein CAWRNYRGREQYF.

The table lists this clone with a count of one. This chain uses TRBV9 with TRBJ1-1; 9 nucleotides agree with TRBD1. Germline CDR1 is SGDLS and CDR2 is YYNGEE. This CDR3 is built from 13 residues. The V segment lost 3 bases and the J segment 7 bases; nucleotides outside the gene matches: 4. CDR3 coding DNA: TGTGCCAGCAGCGAGGGGGGACAGGGTGAAGCTTTCTTT. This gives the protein CASSEGGQGEAFF.

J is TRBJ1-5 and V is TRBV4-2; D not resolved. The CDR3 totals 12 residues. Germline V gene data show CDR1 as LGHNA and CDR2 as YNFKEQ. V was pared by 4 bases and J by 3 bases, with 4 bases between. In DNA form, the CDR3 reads TGTGCCAGCAGCCTAAACAATCAGCCCCAGCATTTT. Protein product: CASSLNNQPQHF.

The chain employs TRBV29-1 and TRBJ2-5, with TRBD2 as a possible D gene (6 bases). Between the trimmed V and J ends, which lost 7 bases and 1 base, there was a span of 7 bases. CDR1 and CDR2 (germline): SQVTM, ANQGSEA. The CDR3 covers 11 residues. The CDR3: CSGGLQETQYF. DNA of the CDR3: TGCAGCGGGGGACTCCAAGAGACCCAGTACTTC.

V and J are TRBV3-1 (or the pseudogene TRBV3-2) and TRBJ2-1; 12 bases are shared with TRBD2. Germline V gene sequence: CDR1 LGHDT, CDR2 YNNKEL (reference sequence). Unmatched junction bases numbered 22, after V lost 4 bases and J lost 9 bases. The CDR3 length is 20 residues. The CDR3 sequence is CASSPLSHPLAGGPRLEQFF. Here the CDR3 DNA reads TGTGCCAGCAGCCCTCTCTCCCACCCTCTAGCGGGAGGGCCGAGGCTTGAGCAGTTCTTC.